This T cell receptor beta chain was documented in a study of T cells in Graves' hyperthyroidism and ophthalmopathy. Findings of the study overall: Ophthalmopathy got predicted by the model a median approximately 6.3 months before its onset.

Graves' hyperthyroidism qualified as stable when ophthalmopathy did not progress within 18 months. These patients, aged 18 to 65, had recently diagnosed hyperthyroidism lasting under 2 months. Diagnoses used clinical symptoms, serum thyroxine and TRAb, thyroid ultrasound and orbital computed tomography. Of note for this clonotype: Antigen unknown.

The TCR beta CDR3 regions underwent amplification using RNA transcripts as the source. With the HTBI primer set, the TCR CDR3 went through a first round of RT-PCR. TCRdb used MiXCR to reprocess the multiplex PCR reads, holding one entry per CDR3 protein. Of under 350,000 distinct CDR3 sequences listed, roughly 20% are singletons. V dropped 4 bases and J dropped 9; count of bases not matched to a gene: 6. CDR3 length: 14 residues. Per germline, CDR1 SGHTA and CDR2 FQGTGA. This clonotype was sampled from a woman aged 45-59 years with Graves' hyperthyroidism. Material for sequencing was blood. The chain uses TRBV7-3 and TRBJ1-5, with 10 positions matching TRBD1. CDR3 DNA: TGTGCCAGCAGCTCCGGACAGGGGGTGAGGCCCCAGCATTTT. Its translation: CASSSGQGVRPQHF.